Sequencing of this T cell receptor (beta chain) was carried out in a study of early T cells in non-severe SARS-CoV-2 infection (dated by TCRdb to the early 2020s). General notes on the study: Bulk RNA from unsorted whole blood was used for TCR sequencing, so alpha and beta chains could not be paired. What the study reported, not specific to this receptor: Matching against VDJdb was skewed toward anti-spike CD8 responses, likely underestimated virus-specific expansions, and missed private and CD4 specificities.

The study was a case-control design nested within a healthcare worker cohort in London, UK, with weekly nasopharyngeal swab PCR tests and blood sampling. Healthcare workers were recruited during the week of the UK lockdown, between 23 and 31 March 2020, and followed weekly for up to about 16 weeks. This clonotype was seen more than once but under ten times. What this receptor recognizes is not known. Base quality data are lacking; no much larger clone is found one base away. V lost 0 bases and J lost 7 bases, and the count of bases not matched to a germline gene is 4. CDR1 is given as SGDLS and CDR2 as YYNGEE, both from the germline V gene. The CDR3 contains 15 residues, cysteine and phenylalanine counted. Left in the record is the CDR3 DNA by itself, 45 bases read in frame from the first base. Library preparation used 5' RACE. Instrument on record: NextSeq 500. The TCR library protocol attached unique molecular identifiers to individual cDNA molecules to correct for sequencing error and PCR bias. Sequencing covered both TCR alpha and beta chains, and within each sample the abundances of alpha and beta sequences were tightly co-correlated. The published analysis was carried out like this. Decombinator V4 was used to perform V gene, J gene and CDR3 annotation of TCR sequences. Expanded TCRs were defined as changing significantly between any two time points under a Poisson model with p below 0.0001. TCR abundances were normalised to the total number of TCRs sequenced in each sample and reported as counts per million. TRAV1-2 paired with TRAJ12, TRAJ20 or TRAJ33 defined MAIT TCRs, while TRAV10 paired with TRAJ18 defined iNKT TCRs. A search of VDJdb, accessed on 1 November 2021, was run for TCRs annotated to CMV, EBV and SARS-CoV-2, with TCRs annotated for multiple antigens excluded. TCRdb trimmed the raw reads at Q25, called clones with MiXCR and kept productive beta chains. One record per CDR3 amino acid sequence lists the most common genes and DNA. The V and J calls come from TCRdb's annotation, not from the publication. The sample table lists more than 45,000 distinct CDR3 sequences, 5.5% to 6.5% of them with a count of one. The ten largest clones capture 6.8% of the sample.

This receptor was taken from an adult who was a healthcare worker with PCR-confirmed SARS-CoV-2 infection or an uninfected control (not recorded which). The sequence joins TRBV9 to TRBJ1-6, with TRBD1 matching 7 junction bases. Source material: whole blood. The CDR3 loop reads CASSVGAGGNSPLHF. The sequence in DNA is TGTGCCAGCAGCGTAGGGGCAGGGGGAAATTCACCCCTCCACTTT.